Below, 14 T cell receptor beta chains from the same sample are listed, as sequenced in a study of T cells expressing NK-cell markers. TCRdb re-called the 5' RACE reads; every CDR3 protein appears as one record, without DNA. The record lists about 260,000 distinct CDR3 sequences, of which the ten most abundant hold around 3.9%. The sample taken for sequencing was blood T cells: a sorted CD56 or NKG2C T cell subset, CD4+ or CD8+ T cells, or bulk PBMC T cells (not recorded which). All receptors derive from a woman aged 18 to 75 in good health.

This chain joins TRBV5-1 and TRBJ2-3; TCRdb returns TRBD1, unconfirmable since there is no DNA. CDR3 size: 15 residues. Germline CDR1 and CDR2: SGHRS and YFSETQ. The CDR3 protein is CASSLDRGYVDTQYF.

V and J are TRBV7-9 and TRBJ2-2; TCRdb selects TRBD2, and the lack of DNA leaves this call unchecked. Germline-derived CDR1 and CDR2 are SEHNR and FQNEAQ (reference sequence). This CDR3 spans 16 amino acids. CDR3 protein: CASSLQKRGNTGELFF.

This CDR3 reads CSASKSSGGRGF. The chain links TRBV20-1 to TRBJ2-7; there is no DNA to check the TCRdb D call of TRBD2. The germline V gene encodes CDR1 DFQATT and CDR2 SNEGSKA (reference sequence). The CDR3 loop spans 12 amino acids.

CDR3 in amino acids: CASSTRQGAETQYF. J is TRBJ2-5 and V is TRBV6-5; TCRdb reports TRBD1, a call that lacks DNA to check it against. CDR1 is MNHEY, CDR2 SVGAGI, per germline. The CDR3 length is 14 residues.

The rearrangement links TRBV12-3 or TRBV12-4 to TRBJ1-2. This CDR3 is built from 12 residues. CDR3 protein: CASRRTTYGYTF.

The chain employs TRBV6-2 or TRBV6-3 and TRBJ2-1; TCRdb's D gene call, TRBD2, goes unchecked for lack of DNA. The CDR3 totals 17 residues. Germline lookup yields CDR1 MNHEY and CDR2 SVGEGT. The CDR3 protein is CASRGGLAGLSYNEQFF.

This chain joins TRBV6-1 and TRBJ2-3; TCRdb reports TRBD1, a call that lacks DNA to check it against. The CDR3 extends over 13 amino acids. Germline lookup yields CDR1 MNHNS and CDR2 SASEGT. The CDR3: CASSARDRDTQYF.

The chain employs TRBV20-1 and TRBJ2-5; the D gene TCRdb calls, TRBD2, cannot be checked with no DNA. The CDR3 is made up of 12 amino acids. Germline CDR1 DFQATT, CDR2 SNEGSKA (reference sequence). The CDR3 is CSARGGIETQYF.

The rearrangement joins TRBV20-1 to TRBJ2-1; TCRdb indicates TRBD2, and absent DNA this call remains unverified. Germline V CDR1 and CDR2: DFQATT, SNEGSKA (reference sequence). The CDR3 is 15 residues long. This chain's CDR3 is CSARSGTSGPGEQFF.

The chain joins TRBV6-1 to TRBJ2-1. The CDR3 is 13 residues long. The germline gives CDR1 MNHNS, CDR2 SASEGT. The CDR3 sequence is CASRVARLNEQFF.

This chain links TRBV20-1 with TRBJ2-2; checking the TCRdb D call of TRBD2 is not possible without DNA. The CDR3 consists of 17 residues. Germline V gene sequence: CDR1 DFQATT, CDR2 SNEGSKA (reference sequence). The CDR3: CSARGLAGNANTGELFF.

CDR3 protein: CASSPLAGGLADTQYF. This chain links TRBV7-2 with TRBJ2-3; no DNA is available, so the TRBD2 call from TCRdb remains unchecked. The CDR3 is 16 residues long. The germline gives CDR1 SGHTA, CDR2 FQGNSA. Filled out from reference TRBV7-2 and TRBJ2-3, the complete variable domain reads GAGVSQSPSNKVTEKGKDVELRCDPISGHTALYWYRQSLGQGLEFLIYFQGNSAPDKSGLPSDRFSAERTGGSVSTLTIQRTQQEDSAVYLCASSPLAGGLADTQYFGPGTRLTVL.

The chain has TRBV24-1 and TRBJ2-3; lacking DNA, the TRBD1 call made by TCRdb goes unchecked. CDR1 and CDR2 from the germline V gene are KGHDR and SFDVKD. The CDR3 totals 15 residues. The CDR3 region is CATSEPGQFEDTQYF.

The V and J genes are TRBV20-1 and TRBJ2-7. The germline gives CDR1 DFQATT, CDR2 SNEGSKA (reference sequence). The CDR3 spans 15 residues. The CDR3 loop reads CSARDLRGSTYEQYF.